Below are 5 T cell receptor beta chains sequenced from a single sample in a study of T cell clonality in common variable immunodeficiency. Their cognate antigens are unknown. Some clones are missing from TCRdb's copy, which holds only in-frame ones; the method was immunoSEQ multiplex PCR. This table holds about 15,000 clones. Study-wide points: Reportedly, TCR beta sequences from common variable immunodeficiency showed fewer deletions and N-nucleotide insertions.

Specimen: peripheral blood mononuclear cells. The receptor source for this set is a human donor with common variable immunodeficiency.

The CDR3 loop is CASTTGLAGVSEQYF. Incomplete CDR3 DNA: TGTGCCAGTACTACGGGACTAGCGGGCGTTTCCGAG. This rearrangement joins TRBV19 to TRBJ2-7, with 12 bases identical to TRBD2. The read terminates 3 residues before the CDR3 end, so the remaining end is supplied by the germline J gene. CDR3 length: 15 amino acids. CDR1 LNHDA and CDR2 SQIVND come from the germline V gene (reference sequence). After removal of 7 bases from V and 6 bases from J, the junction contained 10 bases not matched to a gene.

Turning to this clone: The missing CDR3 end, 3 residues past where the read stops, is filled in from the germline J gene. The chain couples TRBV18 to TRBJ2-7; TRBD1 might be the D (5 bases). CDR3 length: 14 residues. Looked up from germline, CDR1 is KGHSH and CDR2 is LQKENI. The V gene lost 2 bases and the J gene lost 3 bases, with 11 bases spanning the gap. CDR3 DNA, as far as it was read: TGTGCCAGCTCACCAGGCCCAGGGCACTACGAG. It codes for CASSPGPGHYE. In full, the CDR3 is CASSPGPGHYEQYF.

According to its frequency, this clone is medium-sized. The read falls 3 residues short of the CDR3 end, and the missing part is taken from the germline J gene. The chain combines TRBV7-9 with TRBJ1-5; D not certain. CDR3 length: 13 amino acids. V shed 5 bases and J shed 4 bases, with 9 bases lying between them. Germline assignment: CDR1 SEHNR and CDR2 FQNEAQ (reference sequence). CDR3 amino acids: CASSPDTNQPQHF. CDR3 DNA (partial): TGTGCCAGCAGCCCCGACACTAATCAGCCC.

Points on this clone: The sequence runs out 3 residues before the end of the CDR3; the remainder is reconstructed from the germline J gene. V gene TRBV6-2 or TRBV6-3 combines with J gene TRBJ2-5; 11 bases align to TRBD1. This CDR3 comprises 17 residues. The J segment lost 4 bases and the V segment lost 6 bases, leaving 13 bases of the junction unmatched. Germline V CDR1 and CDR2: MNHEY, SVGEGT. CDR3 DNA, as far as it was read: TGTGCCAGCAGCCCAAGGGACAGGGGGTTGTTTGGAGAGACC. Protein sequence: CASSPRDRGLFGET. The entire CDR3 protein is CASSPRDRGLFGETQYF.

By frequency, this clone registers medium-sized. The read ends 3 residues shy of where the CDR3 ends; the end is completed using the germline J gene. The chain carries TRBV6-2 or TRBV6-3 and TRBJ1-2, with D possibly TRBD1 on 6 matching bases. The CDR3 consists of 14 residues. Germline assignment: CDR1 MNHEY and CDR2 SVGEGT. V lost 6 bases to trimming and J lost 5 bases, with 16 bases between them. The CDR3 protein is CASRTHQGRYGYTF. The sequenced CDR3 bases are TGTGCCAGCAGAACCCACCAGGGGAGATATGGC.